This entry features one T cell receptor beta chain sequence. This clonotype has only a few counts. This receptor's antigen is unknown. No much larger clonotype is one base removed from it; base qualities were not supplied. Unmatched junction bases come to 4, with V trimmed by 2 bases and J by 1 base. Looking up the germline V gene yields CDR1 SNHLY and CDR2 FYNNEI. From its cysteine to its phenylalanine, the CDR3 spans 15 amino acids. Solely the CDR3 DNA is kept, with 45 bases framed from the first base. This sample is part of a study of identical twins (dated by TCRdb to the mid-2010s). Regarding the study in general: To test whether fetal clonotypes persist, the study used deep sequencing on TCR alpha and beta repertoires from monozygotic twins, unrelated adults of various ages, and cord blood. To rule out contamination, replicate twin experiments were performed at different times with different library preparation protocols.

Only healthy Caucasian donors were included. The twin cohort comprised three pairs of female monozygotic twins, all aged roughly 18 to 30 years. Positive isolation kits from Invitrogen were used to isolate the CD4+ and CD8+ T cell populations. Library generation was performed with 5' RACE. The listed sequencing device is Illumina HiSeq 2000. A universal primer binding site was introduced by template switching, and a unique molecular identifier was present in the final cDNA, enabling accurate counting of TCR cDNA molecules. Specific primers in the conserved constant-segment region were used to synthesize first-strand cDNA for the TCR alpha and beta chains. Each cDNA library was double barcoded, with a SMART-Mk sample barcode plus Illumina barcodes, to control for contamination. TruSeq adapter sequences, together with Illumina sample barcodes, were added in two successive PCR steps. The TCR alpha and beta cDNA libraries were sequenced on the Illumina HiSeq platform using custom primers. The paper's data handling went like this. Raw reads were processed with MiGEC to extract unique molecular identifiers, and MiXCR was used to determine CDR3 positions. Recombination models were inferred per individual with the repgenHMM and IGoR tools using an EM algorithm. Shared clonotypes were analyzed with the tcR package in R, and sharing was normalized by the product of cloneset sizes. Out-of-frame nonproductive sequences were analyzed to study raw recombination free of thymic and clonal selection effects. TCRdb applied fastp at Q25 and MiXCR to the public reads, then kept only in-frame beta chains. Merged by CDR3 protein, the rows form single entries marked with the most common genes and DNA. TCRdb's processing, not the authors', yielded these V and J calls. A total of around 340,000 distinct CDR3 sequences appear in this sample, around 12% of them only once. In total, the top ten clones hold approximately 7.5% of the sample.

Broad study findings and their caveats: The excess sharing between twins in beta out-of-frame sequences was weaker because fewer shared sequences reduced the signal-to-noise ratio. Zero-insertion analyses could be partly confounded by invariant T cells such as MAIT and iNKT, though diverse VJ usage argued against such confounding for most clonotypes. Because the same donors could not be followed over many years, the conclusions depended on cross-sectional statistical analysis. Compared with coincidental sharing between unrelated individuals, out-of-frame TCR alpha sequences shared between twins had an excess of sequences with low generation probability. Fewer insertions were carried by abundant cord blood beta clonotypes, a similar but weaker trend appeared in young adult naive repertoires, and no such trend appeared in memory repertoires. In monozygotic twins, out-of-frame TCR alpha sharing was systematically underestimated by recombination models, although the models agreed with sharing between unrelated individuals.

A further study also used this sample, focusing on yellow fever vaccine responses in identical twins. As that second study puts it: The authors reported that the T cell response to vaccination in identical twins appeared partly convergent and partly personalized. The study precisely tracked vaccine-responding T cell clones in identical twins.

The sequence came from a woman aged 18 to 35 in good health. The sample comprised CD8+ T cells sorted from blood. The chain uses TRBV2 and TRBJ2-7; 8 central nucleotides agree with TRBD1. Read as DNA, the sequence is TGTGCCAGCAGTGAATGGGACAGGAGTTCCTACGAGCAGTACTTC. This translates into CASSEWDRSSYEQYF.